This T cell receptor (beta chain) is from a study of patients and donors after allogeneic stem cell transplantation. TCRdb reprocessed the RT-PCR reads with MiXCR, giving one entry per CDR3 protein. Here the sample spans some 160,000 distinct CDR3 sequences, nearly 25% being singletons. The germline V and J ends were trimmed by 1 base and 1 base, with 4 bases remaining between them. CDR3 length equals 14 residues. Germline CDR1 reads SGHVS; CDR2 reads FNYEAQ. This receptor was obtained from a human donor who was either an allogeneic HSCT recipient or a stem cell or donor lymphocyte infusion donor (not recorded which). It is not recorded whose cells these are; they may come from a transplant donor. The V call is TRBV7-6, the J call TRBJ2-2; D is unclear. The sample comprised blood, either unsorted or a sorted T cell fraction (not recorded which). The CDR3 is CASSLDGNTGELFF. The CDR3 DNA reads TGTGCCAGCAGCTTAGACGGGAACACCGGGGAGCTGTTTTTT.